This TCR beta chain derives from a study of blood T cell repertoires in COVID-19. TCRdb's table, derived via immunoSEQ multiplex PCR, lists solely in-frame clones and lacks some. Here the sample spans roughly 160,000 clones, approximately 82% being singletons. Germline V gene sequence: CDR1 SNHLY, CDR2 FYNNEI. The CDR3 is made up of 16 amino acids. V dropped 4 bases and J dropped 8; count of bases not matched to a gene: 13. This sequence joins TRBV2 and TRBJ2-3; TRBD1 matches at 9 bases. The TCR comes from a man between 60 and 75 years old who had recovered from COVID-19. The sequencing sample was made of PBMCs or T cells enriched from blood (not recorded which). CDR3 region: CASSGPTGQGPVTQYF. The CDR3 DNA is TGTGCCAGCAGTGGTCCAACTGGACAGGGGCCTGTTACGCAGTATTTT.